This T cell receptor (beta chain) was documented in a study of blood T cell repertoires in COVID-19. Study overall: From the United States, Italy and Spain came samples of acute and convalescent COVID-19. Sample material is recorded as cDNA or gDNA derived from T cells, B-cell-depleted T cells, or PBMCs.

The CDR3 runs to 18 residues. V dropped 0 bases and J dropped 4 bases, with 21 bases sitting between them. From germline, CDR1 is LGHNA and CDR2 YNFKEQ. Only in-frame clones appear in the TCRdb table, and some are missing; sequencing was by immunoSEQ multiplex PCR. The sample has 95,000 to 110,000 clones; 90% to 95% are singletons. The rearrangement links TRBV4-2 to TRBJ1-2; D call uncertain. The clonotype comes from a human donor in a cohort sampled during active COVID-19. The material sequenced was peripheral blood. The CDR3 sequence is CASSQDVTQTTHAYGYTF. The CDR3 DNA reads TGTGCCAGCAGCCAAGACGTCACACAGACTACGCACGCCTATGGCTACACCTTC.